This TCR beta chain was captured in a study of CD8 T cells in ankylosing spondylitis. Study observations and caveats: Prior work had noted some motif variants in reactive arthritis blood and synovial fluid. Typical of ankylosing spondylitis blood, it appeared, was a TCR beta motif of fewer than 10 highly homologous variants. Clones linked to disease were reported to show significant enrichment in matched ankylosing spondylitis synovial fluid.

TCR beta libraries were made by quantitative 5'-RACE with molecular barcodes. TCRdb reprocessed the 5' RACE reads via MiXCR and lists one record per CDR3 protein. The table records approximately 300,000 distinct CDR3 sequences, roughly 20% of them present only once. The germline V gene has CDR1 SGHRS and CDR2 YFSETQ. V was pared by 4 bases and J by 4 bases, with 11 bases of the junction left unmatched. The CDR3 spans 16 residues. This clonotype was detected once. Its specificity is unknown. The sequenced sample consisted of blood, either unsorted or a sorted T cell fraction (not recorded which). The origin of this receptor is a male donor with ankylosing spondylitis or in good health (not recorded which). The V gene is TRBV5-1, the J gene TRBJ2-3, with TRBD2 matching 8 bases. The CDR3 reads CASSPERGPSPDTQYF. For the CDR3, the DNA is TGCGCCAGCAGCCCGGAGCGGGGGCCTTCCCCAGATACGCAGTATTTT.